This T cell receptor (beta chain) was observed in a study of blood T cells in healthy people across ages. Notes on the study in general: Underestimates were what the diversity estimates from one million T cells were considered to be. Significant beta diversity loss was already apparent by age roughly 44, declining roughly linearly.

The germline CDR1 and CDR2 sequences are MNHNS and SASEGT. The CDR3 is 14 amino acids. The trim removed 4 bases at V and 3 bases at J, leaving 3 bases unmatched. Note on this clonotype: Its antigen remains unidentified.

A second 7 to 11 cycle PCR used barcoded and J-beta primers. Carrying 12 random nucleotides, a template-switch adaptor labeled each individual cDNA molecule. TCRdb used MiXCR to reprocess the 5' RACE reads, holding one entry per CDR3 protein. Of 600,000 to 1,000,000 distinct CDR3 sequences listed, roughly 64% are singletons. The sample comprised blood. The chain uses TRBV6-1 and TRBJ1-2; TRBD1 aligns across 9 bases. This clonotype originated in a young man in good health. CDR3 protein: CASSARTGDYGYTF. CDR3 in DNA: TGTGCCAGCAGTGCCCGGACAGGGGACTATGGCTACACCTTC.